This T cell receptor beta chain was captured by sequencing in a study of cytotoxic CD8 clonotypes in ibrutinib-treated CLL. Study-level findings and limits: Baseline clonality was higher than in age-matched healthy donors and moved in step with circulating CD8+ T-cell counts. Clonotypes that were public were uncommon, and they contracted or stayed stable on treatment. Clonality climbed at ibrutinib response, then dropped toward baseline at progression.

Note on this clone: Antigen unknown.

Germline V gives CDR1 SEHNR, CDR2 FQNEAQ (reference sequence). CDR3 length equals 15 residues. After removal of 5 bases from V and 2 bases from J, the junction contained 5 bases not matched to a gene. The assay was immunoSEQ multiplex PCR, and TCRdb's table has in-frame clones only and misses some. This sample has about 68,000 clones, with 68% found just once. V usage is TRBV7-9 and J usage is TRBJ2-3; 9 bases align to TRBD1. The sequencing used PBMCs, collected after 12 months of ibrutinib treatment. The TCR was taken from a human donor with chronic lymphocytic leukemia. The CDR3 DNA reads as TGTGCCAGCAGCCCGTGGGACAGGGCCACAGATACGCAGTATTTT. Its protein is CASSPWDRATDTQYF.